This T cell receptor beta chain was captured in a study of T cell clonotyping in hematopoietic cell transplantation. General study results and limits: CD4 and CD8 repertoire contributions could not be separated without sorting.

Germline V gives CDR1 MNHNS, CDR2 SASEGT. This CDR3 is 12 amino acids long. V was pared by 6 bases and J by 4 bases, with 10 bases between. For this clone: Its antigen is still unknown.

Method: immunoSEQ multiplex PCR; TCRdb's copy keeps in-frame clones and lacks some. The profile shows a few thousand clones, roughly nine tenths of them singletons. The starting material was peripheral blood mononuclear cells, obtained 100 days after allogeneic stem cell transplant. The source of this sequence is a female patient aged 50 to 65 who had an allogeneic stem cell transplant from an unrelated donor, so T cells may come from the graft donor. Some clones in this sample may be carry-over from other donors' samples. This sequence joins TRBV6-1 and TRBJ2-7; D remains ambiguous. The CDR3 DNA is TGTGCCAGCAGAGAGACCCTTTACGAGCAGTACTTC. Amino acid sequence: CASRETLYEQYF.